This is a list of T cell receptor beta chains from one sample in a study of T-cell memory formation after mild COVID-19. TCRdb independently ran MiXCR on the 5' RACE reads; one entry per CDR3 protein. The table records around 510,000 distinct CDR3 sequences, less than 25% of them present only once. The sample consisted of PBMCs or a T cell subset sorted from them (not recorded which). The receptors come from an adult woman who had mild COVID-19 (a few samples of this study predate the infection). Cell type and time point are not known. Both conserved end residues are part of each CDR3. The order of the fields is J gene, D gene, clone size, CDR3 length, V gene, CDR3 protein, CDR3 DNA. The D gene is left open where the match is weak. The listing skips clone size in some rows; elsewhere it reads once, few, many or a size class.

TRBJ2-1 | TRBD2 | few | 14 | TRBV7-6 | CASSPIAGYNEQFF | TGTGCCAGCAGTCCAATAGCGGGTTACAATGAGCAGTTCTTC
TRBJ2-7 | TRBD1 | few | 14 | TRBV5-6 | CASSLVGTAYEQYF | TGTGCCAGCAGCTTGGTGGGGACAGCGTACGAGCAGTACTTC
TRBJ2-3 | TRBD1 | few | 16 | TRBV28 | CASSLGYRGQVDTQYF | TGTGCCAGCAGTTTGGGGTACAGGGGGCAAGTAGATACGCAGTATTTT
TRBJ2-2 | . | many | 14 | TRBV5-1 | CASSPWDVSGELFF | TGCGCCAGCAGCCCCTGGGACGTTTCCGGGGAGCTGTTTTTT
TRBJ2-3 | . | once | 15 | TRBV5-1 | CASSPLGSWGGTQYF | TGCGCCAGCAGCCCCCTGGGTAGCTGGGGCGGTACGCAGTATTTT
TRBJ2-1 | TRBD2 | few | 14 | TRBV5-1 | CASSPAPSGGEQFF | TGCGCCAGCAGCCCGGCCCCTTCGGGGGGTGAGCAGTTCTTC
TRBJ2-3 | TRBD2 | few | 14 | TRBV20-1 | CSARSLAGGLLQYF | TGCAGTGCTAGATCCCTAGCGGGAGGGCTGTTGCAGTATTTT
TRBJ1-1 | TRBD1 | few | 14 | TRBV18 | CASSSTGLKSEAFF | TGTGCCAGCTCATCGACAGGGCTGAAGTCTGAAGCTTTCTTT
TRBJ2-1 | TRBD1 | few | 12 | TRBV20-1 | CSAKQGYNEQFF | TGCAGTGCTAAACAGGGGTACAATGAGCAGTTCTTC
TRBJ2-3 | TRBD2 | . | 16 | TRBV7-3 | CASSLLAGAKADTQYF | TGTGCCAGCAGCCTGTTAGCGGGAGCGAAAGCAGATACGCAGTATTTT
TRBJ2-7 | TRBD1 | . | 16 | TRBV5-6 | CASSLARNRGQLEQYF | TGTGCCAGCAGCTTGGCCAGGAACAGGGGGCAGCTCGAGCAGTACTTC
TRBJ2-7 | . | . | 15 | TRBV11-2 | CASSSGKGGSYEQYF | TGTGCCAGTAGCTCTGGGAAGGGGGGCTCCTACGAGCAGTACTTC
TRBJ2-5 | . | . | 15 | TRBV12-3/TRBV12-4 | CASRLLGLSQETQYF | TGTGCCAGCAGACTACTTGGCCTAAGTCAGGAGACCCAGTACTTC
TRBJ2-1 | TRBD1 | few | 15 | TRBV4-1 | CASSTPGQGIHEQFF | TGCGCCAGCAGCACCCCGGGACAGGGGATACATGAGCAGTTCTTC
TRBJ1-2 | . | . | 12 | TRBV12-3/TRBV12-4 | CASSSMDHGYTF | TGTGCCAGCAGTTCTATGGATCATGGCTACACCTTC
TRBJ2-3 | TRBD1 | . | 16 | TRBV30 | CAWSAGTGGHGDTQYF | TGTGCCTGGAGTGCCGGGACAGGGGGCCACGGAGATACGCAGTATTTT
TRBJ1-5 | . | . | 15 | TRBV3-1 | CASSPSDRGYQPQHF | TGTGCCAGCAGCCCCTCAGACCGGGGCTATCAGCCCCAGCATTTT
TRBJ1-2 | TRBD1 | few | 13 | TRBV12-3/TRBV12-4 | CASSTQGAYGYTF | TGTGCCAGCAGCACGCAGGGGGCCTATGGCTACACCTTC
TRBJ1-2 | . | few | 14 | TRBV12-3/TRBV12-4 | CASTLGATFYGYTF | TGTGCCAGCACCCTAGGGGCTACCTTCTATGGCTACACCTTC
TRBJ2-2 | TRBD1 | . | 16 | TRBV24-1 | CATSDYGTGNTGELFF | TGTGCCACCAGTGACTACGGGACAGGCAACACCGGGGAGCTGTTTTTT
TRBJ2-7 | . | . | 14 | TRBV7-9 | CASSHRQVYAEQYF | TGTGCCAGCAGCCACCGACAGGTGTACGCCGAGCAGTACTTC
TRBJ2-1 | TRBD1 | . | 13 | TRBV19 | CASSFHRGFEQFF | TGTGCCAGTAGTTTTCACAGGGGGTTCGAGCAGTTCTTC
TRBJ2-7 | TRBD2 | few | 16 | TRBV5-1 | CASSLDMRGGTYEQYF | TGCGCCAGCAGCTTGGATATGCGGGGAGGGACCTACGAGCAGTACTTC
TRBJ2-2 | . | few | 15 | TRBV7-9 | CASTHTPGYTGELFF | TGTGCCAGCACCCACACTCCGGGGTACACCGGGGAGCTGTTTTTT
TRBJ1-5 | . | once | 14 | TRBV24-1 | CATSDFQSNQPQHF | TGTGCCACCAGTGATTTCCAGAGCAATCAGCCCCAGCATTTT
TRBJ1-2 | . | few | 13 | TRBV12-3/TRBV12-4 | CASSPMGVWGYTF | TGTGCCAGCAGTCCGATGGGCGTCTGGGGCTACACCTTC
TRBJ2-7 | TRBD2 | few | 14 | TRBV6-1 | CASRIAGGTREQYF | TGTGCCAGCAGGATAGCGGGGGGTACTCGCGAGCAGTACTTC
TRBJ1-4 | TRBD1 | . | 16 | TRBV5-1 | CASSLIGTGGGEKLFF | TGCGCCAGCAGCTTGATCGGAACAGGGGGTGGTGAAAAACTGTTTTTT